The rows below give T cell receptor beta chains drawn from one sample of a study of T-cell reconstitution after alpha-beta-depleted transplantation in children. TCRdb reprocessed the PCR reads via MiXCR and lists one record per CDR3 protein. The profile shows about 350,000 distinct CDR3 sequences, about 14% of them singletons. Sample: PBMCs, taken from the stem cell graft. The receptors were sampled from a human donor who donated a stem cell graft to a child with Fanconi anemia. Each CDR3 is given with its conserved first and last residue. A D gene is named only where the DNA matches it firmly. Clone sizes are given selectively: once, few, many, or a class where the clone is expanded.

j_call d_call clone_size v_call cdr3_aa cdr3_nt
TRBJ1-1 . many TRBV9 CASSPRGFRETEAFF TGTGCCAGCAGCCCACGGGGTTTTAGGGAAACTGAAGCTTTCTTT
TRBJ1-2 . few TRBV6-6 CASSYTQGGGYTF TGTGCCAGCAGTTACACCCAGGGAGGCGGCTACACCTTC
TRBJ1-6 TRBD1 many TRBV12-3/TRBV12-4 CASNTGGSSSYNSPLHF TGTGCCAGCAATACAGGGGGTTCGAGCTCCTATAATTCACCCCTCCACTTT
TRBJ2-5 . many TRBV9 CASSAPYEETQYF TGTGCCAGCAGCGCCCCCTATGAGGAGACCCAGTACTTC
TRBJ2-1 . . TRBV4-1 CASSQTVMFAYNEQFF TGCGCCAGCAGCCAGACCGTAATGTTCGCCTACAATGAGCAGTTCTTC
TRBJ2-1 . many TRBV19 CASSIGRLNEQFF TGTGCCAGTAGTATAGGCAGGTTGAATGAGCAGTTCTTC
TRBJ2-2 TRBD1 . TRBV5-1 CASSDRVSSTGELFF TGCGCCAGCAGCGACAGGGTATCAAGCACCGGGGAGCTGTTTTTT
TRBJ2-2 . few TRBV19 CASSIVGFGTGELFF TGTGCCAGTAGTATAGTAGGGTTTGGCACCGGGGAGCTGTTTTTT
TRBJ2-1 . . TRBV5-1 CASSLQAYEQFF TGCGCCAGCAGCTTACAAGCTTACGAGCAGTTCTTC
TRBJ2-1 TRBD1 few TRBV18 CASSPLSGGQGMDEQFF TGTGCCAGCTCACCTCTTAGTGGAGGACAGGGTATGGATGAGCAGTTCTTC
TRBJ2-3 . many TRBV5-1 CASSLNPKGTDTQYF TGCGCCAGCAGCTTGAACCCTAAAGGCACAGATACGCAGTATTTT
TRBJ2-6 . few TRBV12-3/TRBV12-4 CASTPDSGANVLTF TGTGCCAGCACCCCAGACTCTGGGGCCAACGTCCTGACTTTC
TRBJ1-4 TRBD1 . TRBV27 CASSRTGKGEKLFF TGTGCCAGCAGTAGGACAGGGAAGGGCGAAAAACTGTTTTTT